The subject of this entry is one T cell receptor beta chain. This entry comes from a study of T cells in localized non-small cell lung cancer. Germline CDR1 and CDR2: SGHTA and FQGTGA. The CDR3 is made up of 15 amino acids. V lost 5 bases, J lost 1 base, and 4 bases stayed unmatched. Method: immunoSEQ multiplex PCR; TCRdb's copy keeps in-frame clones and lacks some. The sample consists of tens of thousands of clones, approximately 84% of them appearing once. The sample consisted of peripheral blood, taken before any cancer treatment. The rearrangement uses TRBV7-3 and TRBJ2-1, with 8 bases fitting TRBD2. This receptor was taken from a female donor aged 60 or older with stage I lung adenocarcinoma. This CDR3 reads CASSRLARSYNEQFF. In DNA form, the CDR3 reads TGTGCCAGCAGCCGACTAGCGAGATCCTACAATGAGCAGTTCTTC.